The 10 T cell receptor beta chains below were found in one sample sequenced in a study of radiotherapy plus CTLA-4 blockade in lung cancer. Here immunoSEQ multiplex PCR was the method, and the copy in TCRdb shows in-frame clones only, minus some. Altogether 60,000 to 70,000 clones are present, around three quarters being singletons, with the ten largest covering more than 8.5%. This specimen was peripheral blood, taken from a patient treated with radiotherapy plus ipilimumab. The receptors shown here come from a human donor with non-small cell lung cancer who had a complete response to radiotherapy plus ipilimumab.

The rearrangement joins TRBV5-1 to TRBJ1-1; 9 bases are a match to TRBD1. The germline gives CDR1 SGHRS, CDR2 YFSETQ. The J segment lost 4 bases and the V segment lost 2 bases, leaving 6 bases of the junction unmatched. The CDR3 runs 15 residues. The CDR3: CASSFVMDRGTEAFF. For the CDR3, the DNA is TGCGCCAGCAGCTTTGTTATGGACAGGGGCACTGAAGCTTTCTTT.

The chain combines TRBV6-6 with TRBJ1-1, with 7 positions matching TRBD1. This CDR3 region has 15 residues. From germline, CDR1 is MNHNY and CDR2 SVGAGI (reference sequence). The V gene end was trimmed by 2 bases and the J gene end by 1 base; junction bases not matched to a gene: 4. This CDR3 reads CASSYQGGPNTEAFF. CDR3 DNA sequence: TGTGCCAGCAGTTACCAGGGGGGGCCGAACACTGAAGCTTTCTTT.

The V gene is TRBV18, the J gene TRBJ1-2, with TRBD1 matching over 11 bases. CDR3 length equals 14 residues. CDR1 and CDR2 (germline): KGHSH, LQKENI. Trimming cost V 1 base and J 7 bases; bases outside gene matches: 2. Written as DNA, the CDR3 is TGTGCCAGCTCACCACGGGGACAGGGGGTTGGCTACACCTTC. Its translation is CASSPRGQGVGYTF.

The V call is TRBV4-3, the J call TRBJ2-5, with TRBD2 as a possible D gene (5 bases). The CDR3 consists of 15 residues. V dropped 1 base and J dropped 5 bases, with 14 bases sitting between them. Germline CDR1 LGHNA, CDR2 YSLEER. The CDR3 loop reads CASSQGWESRETQYF. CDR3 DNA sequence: TGCGCCAGCAGCCAAGGATGGGAGTCGAGGGAGACCCAGTACTTC.

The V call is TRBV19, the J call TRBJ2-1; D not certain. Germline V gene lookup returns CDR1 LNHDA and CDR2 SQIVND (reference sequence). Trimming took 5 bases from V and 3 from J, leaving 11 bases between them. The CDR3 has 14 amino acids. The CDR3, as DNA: TGTGCCAGTAGTTCGAGACTCCTCTACAATGAGCAGTTCTTC. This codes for CASSSRLLYNEQFF.

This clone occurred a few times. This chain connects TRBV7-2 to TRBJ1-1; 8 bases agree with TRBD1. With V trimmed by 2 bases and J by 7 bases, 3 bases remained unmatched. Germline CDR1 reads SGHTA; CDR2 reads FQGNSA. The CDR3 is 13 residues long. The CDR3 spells CASSLQGADEAFF. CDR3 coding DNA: TGTGCCAGCAGCTTACAGGGGGCGGATGAAGCTTTCTTT.

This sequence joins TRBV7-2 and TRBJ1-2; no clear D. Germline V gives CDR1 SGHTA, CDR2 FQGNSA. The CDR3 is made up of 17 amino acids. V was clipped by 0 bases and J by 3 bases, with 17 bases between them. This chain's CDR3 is CASSLALIGLSYYGYTF. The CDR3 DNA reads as TGTGCCAGCAGCTTAGCGCTAATCGGACTAAGTTACTATGGCTACACCTTC.

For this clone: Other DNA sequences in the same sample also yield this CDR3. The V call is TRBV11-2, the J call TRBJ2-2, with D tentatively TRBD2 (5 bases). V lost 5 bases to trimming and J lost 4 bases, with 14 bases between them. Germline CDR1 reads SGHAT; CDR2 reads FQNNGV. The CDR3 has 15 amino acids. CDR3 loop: CASSLRLASTGELFF. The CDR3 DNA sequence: TGTGCCAGCAGCCTACGGCTAGCAAGCACCGGGGAGCTGTTTTTT. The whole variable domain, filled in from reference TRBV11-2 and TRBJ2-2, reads EAGVAQSPRYKIIEKRQSVAFWCNPISGHATLYWYQQILGQGPKLLIQFQNNGVVDDSQLPKDRFSAERLKGVDSTLKIQPAKLEDSAVYLCASSLRLASTGELFFGEGSRLTVL.

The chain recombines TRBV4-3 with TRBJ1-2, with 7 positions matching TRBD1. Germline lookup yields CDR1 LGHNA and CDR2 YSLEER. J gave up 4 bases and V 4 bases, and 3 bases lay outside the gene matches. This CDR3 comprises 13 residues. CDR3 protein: CASSPGTAYGYTF. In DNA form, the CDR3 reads TGCGCCAGCAGCCCCGGGACAGCCTATGGCTACACCTTC.

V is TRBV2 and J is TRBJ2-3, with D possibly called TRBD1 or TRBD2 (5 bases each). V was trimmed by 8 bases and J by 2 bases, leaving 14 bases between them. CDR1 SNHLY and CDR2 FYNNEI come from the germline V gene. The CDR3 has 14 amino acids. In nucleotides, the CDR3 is TGTGCCAGCCTGGGACCTCCGTCCACAGATACGCAGTATTTT. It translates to CASLGPPSTDTQYF.